This section outlines one T cell receptor beta chain sequence together with its context. Its target antigen remains unknown. Base qualities are not at hand, and no much larger clone is one base apart. In the paper's terms, the time point label means: baseline before first vaccination. Vaccinee samples came from UK trials COV001 and COV002, including a single-blind randomized controlled phase 2/3 trial of AZD1222 (ChAdOx1 nCoV-19) in healthy adults. Trial participant PBMC samples were collected at day 0 and day 28 after the second dose for TCRbeta chain sequencing. This sample was taken from a study of T cell responses to AZD1222 COVID-19 vaccine (TCRdb year 2021). Some background on the complete study: AZD1222 recipients given second doses at about 4 weeks or at about 12 weeks were pooled, since spike-specific TCR depth and breadth were not found to differ between the two schedules. Enrollment into the trials was organized by age into subgroups of 18-55, 56-69 and 70-plus years, and those subgroups contained roughly 150, 30 and 60 TCR-sequenced participants, respectively. A total of over 230 trial participants underwent TCR sequencing, of whom around 210 had received two doses of AZD1222 and around 26 had received two doses of the MenACWY control vaccine.

CDR3 length: 13 amino acids, cysteine to phenylalanine. The entry retains the CDR3 DNA only, 39 bases that are in frame from base 1. CDR1 KGHDR and CDR2 SFDVKD were looked up in the germline V gene. The V end loses 4 bases and the J end loses 7 bases, and a stretch of 12 bases separates them. Overall study outcomes, separate from this receptor: CD4 TCRs associated with the vaccine covered the entire spike protein, and the dominant responses were in regions 160-218 and 743-854. Conclusions about previously exposed vaccinees are limited, since just six or seven AZD1222 recipients were seropositive for SARS-CoV-2 at baseline. Spike-specific TCR breadth and depth rose significantly after two AZD1222 doses compared with day 0 and with MenACWY recipients. Because no day 14 peak-response samples were available, repertoires were characterized only after the peak T cell response. Reportedly, almost half of the unique spike-specific TCRs recognized epitopes lying outside the regions that are mutated in the B.1.351 and B.1.1.7 variants. Most participants were white British and females outnumbered males, and the authors suggested that clonal diversity may have been underestimated. The 56-69-year group was small, and its depth increase did not reach significance, likely because of low power.

The CDR3 regions of human TCRbeta chains were analyzed by immunosequencing. For the original study's pipeline: TCRs in the repertoires were compared against a reference library of SARS-CoV-2-specific TCRs that had been generated with the MIRA antigen-specificity platform. Breadth was defined as the fraction of unique TCRs that were SARS-CoV-2-associated, and depth was defined as the fraction of total T cells that were SARS-CoV-2-associated. Each spike-specific TCR was assigned to its reactive spike region and to a CD4 or CD8 class using the MIRA data. Log10-transformed breadth and depth values were compared by one-way ANOVA with Sidak's multiple comparisons tests. This is the immuneACCESS table as TCRdb keeps it, with only in-frame sequences that have V and J called. A part of the clones is gone; compared with another copy, unresolved V genes explain less than half, and the rest is unexplained. V and J calls and clone size follow that table, whereas D and trimming were derived from the DNA. This sample lists 150,000 to 180,000 clones; roughly nine tenths were detected once. Of the sample, approximately 20% is held by the ten largest clones.

The source was peripheral blood, collected on day 0 of AZD1222 vaccination. The chain is encoded by TRBV24-1 joined to TRBJ1-2; TRBD1 is possibly the D segment (5 matching bases). The TCR was taken from an adult in good health. CDR3 protein: CATSENLGLGYTF. The DNA reads TGTGCCACCAGTGAAAATCTGGGACTTGGCTACACCTTC.